This T cell receptor beta chain appears in the sequencing data of a study of cytomegalovirus exposure and HLA in healthy donors. General study points: Available immune exposure information was restricted to CMV serostatus only. In a later analysis, at a false discovery rate of 0.05, about 17,000 TCR beta sequences matched HLA alleles. Likely technical artifact: a cluster of highly shared sequence variants.

With respect to this clone: Its antigen remains unknown.

Amplification used 60 Vbeta primers and 13 Jbeta primers. Method: immunoSEQ multiplex PCR; TCRdb's copy keeps in-frame clones and lacks some. This sample contains fewer than 45,000 clones. Germline values: CDR1 SGHTA, CDR2 FQGNSA. The CDR3 has 15 residues. V was shortened by 1 base and J by 8 bases, with 17 bases between the two germline ends. V and J are TRBV7-2 and TRBJ1-1; D remains ambiguous. The sample was PBMCs. The sequence came from a woman aged 25-40 years in good health and CMV-seronegative. In nucleotides, the CDR3 is TGTGCCAGCAGCTTAGGTTCGAGGGCGTTCGGGGAAGCTTTCTTT. It yields the protein CASSLGSRAFGEAFF.